These T cell receptor beta chains were read from a single sample in a study of cytomegalovirus exposure and HLA in healthy donors. TCRdb's table, derived via immunoSEQ multiplex PCR, lists solely in-frame clones and lacks some. The table records more than 95,000 clones, less than 80% of them present only once. Material for sequencing was PBMCs. The receptors were sampled from a man aged 35 to 55 in good health and CMV-seropositive. Both conserved end residues are part of each CDR3. Each record gives: D gene, clone size, V gene, J gene, CDR3 protein, CDR3 DNA. D genes are given only for firm matches. Some rows mark clone size as missing; the rest say once, few, many or name a class of expanded clone.

d_gene: TRBD2; abundance: .; v_gene: TRBV18; j_gene: TRBJ2-2; CDR3aa: CASSRTSGTGELFF; CDR3nt: TGTGCCAGCTCGCGGACTAGCGGCACCGGGGAGCTGTTTTTT
d_gene: TRBD1; abundance: .; v_gene: TRBV7-2; j_gene: TRBJ2-2; CDR3aa: CASSLSDRENGELFF; CDR3nt: TGTGCCAGCAGCTTGAGTGACAGGGAAAACGGGGAGCTGTTTTTT
d_gene: .; abundance: many; v_gene: TRBV25-1; j_gene: TRBJ1-1; CDR3aa: CASVGNTEAFF; CDR3nt: TGTGCCAGCGTCGGGAACACTGAAGCTTTCTTT
d_gene: TRBD2; abundance: once; v_gene: TRBV2; j_gene: TRBJ2-1; CDR3aa: CASRKTGTINNEQFF; CDR3nt: TGTGCCAGCAGGAAAACCGGGACTATTAACAATGAGCAGTTCTTC
d_gene: .; abundance: .; v_gene: TRBV6-4; j_gene: TRBJ1-2; CDR3aa: CASSQRGGYGYTF; CDR3nt: TGTGCCAGCAGTCAGCGGGGCGGGTATGGCTACACCTTC
d_gene: TRBD1; abundance: .; v_gene: TRBV5-8; j_gene: TRBJ1-5; CDR3aa: CASSARDRVNQPQHF; CDR3nt: TGTGCCAGCAGCGCCCGGGACAGGGTTAACCAGCCCCAGCATTTT
d_gene: TRBD1; abundance: .; v_gene: TRBV28; j_gene: TRBJ1-5; CDR3aa: CATGGFQPQHF; CDR3nt: TGTGCCACAGGGGGGTTCCAGCCCCAGCATTTT
d_gene: TRBD1; abundance: .; v_gene: TRBV7-6; j_gene: TRBJ2-1; CDR3aa: CASSLQQGAGNEQFF; CDR3nt: TGTGCCAGCAGCTTACAGCAGGGGGCCGGCAATGAGCAGTTCTTC
d_gene: .; abundance: .; v_gene: TRBV5-4; j_gene: TRBJ2-5; CDR3aa: CASSLGSGETQYF; CDR3nt: TGTGCCAGCAGCTTGGGGTCGGGGGAGACCCAGTACTTC
d_gene: TRBD1; abundance: .; v_gene: TRBV6-1; j_gene: TRBJ1-2; CDR3aa: CASSDPGTGIGYTF; CDR3nt: TGTGCCAGCAGTGACCCCGGGACAGGGATAGGCTACACCTTC
d_gene: TRBD2; abundance: .; v_gene: TRBV11-2; j_gene: TRBJ2-3; CDR3aa: CASSVSGGASDTQYF; CDR3nt: TGTGCCAGCAGCGTTAGCGGGGGGGCATCAGATACGCAGTATTTT
d_gene: TRBD2; abundance: few; v_gene: TRBV19; j_gene: TRBJ2-2; CDR3aa: CASSIEGLVGAGELFF; CDR3nt: TGTGCCAGTAGTATAGAGGGACTAGTGGGGGCCGGGGAGCTGTTTTTT
d_gene: TRBD2; abundance: .; v_gene: TRBV28; j_gene: TRBJ2-7; CDR3aa: CASSPRSRLAEPSYEQYF; CDR3nt: TGTGCCAGCAGCCCCAGGAGCAGACTAGCGGAGCCCTCCTACGAGCAGTACTTC
d_gene: .; abundance: .; v_gene: TRBV21-1; j_gene: TRBJ2-7; CDR3aa: CASSPGGLQEERNEQYF; CDR3nt: TGTGCCAGCAGCCCCGGAGGGCTACAGGAAGAGAGGAACGAGCAGTACTTC
d_gene: TRBD2; abundance: .; v_gene: TRBV5-1; j_gene: TRBJ2-1; CDR3aa: CASSPGTSGGWNEQFF; CDR3nt: TGCGCCAGCAGCCCCGGGACTAGCGGGGGTTGGAATGAGCAGTTCTTC
d_gene: TRBD2; abundance: once; v_gene: TRBV27; j_gene: TRBJ2-1; CDR3aa: CASSPLGAGAGNEQFF; CDR3nt: TGTGCCAGCAGTCCCTTAGGAGCGGGAGCTGGCAATGAGCAGTTCTTC
d_gene: TRBD1; abundance: .; v_gene: TRBV6-5; j_gene: TRBJ1-2; CDR3aa: CASSVGQGLNGYTF; CDR3nt: TGTGCCAGCAGTGTGGGACAGGGACTCAATGGCTACACCTTC
d_gene: TRBD2; abundance: .; v_gene: TRBV14; j_gene: TRBJ2-1; CDR3aa: CASSQALAGPNEQFF; CDR3nt: TGTGCCAGCAGCCAAGCCCTAGCGGGGCCCAATGAGCAGTTCTTC
d_gene: TRBD1; abundance: .; v_gene: TRBV2; j_gene: TRBJ2-1; CDR3aa: CASSDSLAARGTDNEQFF; CDR3nt: TGTGCCAGCAGTGATTCTTTGGCCGCGAGAGGGACAGACAATGAGCAGTTCTTC
d_gene: TRBD2; abundance: .; v_gene: TRBV11-3; j_gene: TRBJ2-1; CDR3aa: CASSLGGLAGAPGREQFF; CDR3nt: TGTGCCAGCAGCTTAGGGGGACTAGCGGGGGCTCCGGGCCGCGAGCAGTTCTTC
d_gene: .; abundance: .; v_gene: TRBV19; j_gene: TRBJ2-7; CDR3aa: CASSIREDAYEQYF; CDR3nt: TGTGCCAGTAGTATAAGGGAGGACGCCTACGAGCAGTACTTC
d_gene: .; abundance: .; v_gene: TRBV11-2; j_gene: TRBJ2-5; CDR3aa: CASSRVTTSQETQYF; CDR3nt: TGTGCCAGCAGTCGCGTGACGACTAGCCAAGAGACCCAGTACTTC
d_gene: .; abundance: .; v_gene: TRBV30; j_gene: TRBJ1-5; CDR3aa: CAWSAPPRPGNQPQHF; CDR3nt: TGTGCCTGGAGTGCCCCTCCTCGTCCGGGAAATCAGCCCCAGCATTTT
d_gene: TRBD1; abundance: .; v_gene: TRBV7-6; j_gene: TRBJ2-2; CDR3aa: CASSLVSGTANTGELFF; CDR3nt: TGTGCCAGCAGCTTAGTCTCAGGGACAGCGAACACCGGGGAGCTGTTTTTT
d_gene: .; abundance: once; v_gene: TRBV5-4; j_gene: TRBJ2-3; CDR3aa: CASSLGPTDTQYF; CDR3nt: TGTGCCAGCAGCTTGGGGCCGACAGATACGCAGTATTTT
d_gene: .; abundance: .; v_gene: TRBV2; j_gene: TRBJ1-3; CDR3aa: CASYGEGKRNTIYF; CDR3nt: TGTGCCAGTTATGGGGAGGGCAAGCGAAACACCATATATTTT
d_gene: .; abundance: .; v_gene: TRBV20-1; j_gene: TRBJ2-5; CDR3aa: CSADRGETQYF; CDR3nt: TGCAGTGCAGATAGGGGAGAGACCCAGTACTTC
d_gene: TRBD2; abundance: .; v_gene: TRBV4-3; j_gene: TRBJ2-5; CDR3aa: CASSHELAGGETQYF; CDR3nt: TGCGCCAGCAGCCATGAATTAGCGGGAGGCGAGACCCAGTACTTC
d_gene: .; abundance: .; v_gene: TRBV7-2; j_gene: TRBJ1-5; CDR3aa: CASSQQTREAQPQHF; CDR3nt: TGTGCCAGCAGCCAACAGACTAGGGAAGCTCAGCCCCAGCATTTT
d_gene: .; abundance: few; v_gene: TRBV10-3; j_gene: TRBJ1-5; CDR3aa: CAISGGGDSNQPQHF; CDR3nt: TGTGCCATCAGCGGGGGAGGGGATAGCAATCAGCCCCAGCATTTT
d_gene: .; abundance: .; v_gene: TRBV7-9; j_gene: TRBJ1-2; CDR3aa: CASSLDSSGYTF; CDR3nt: TGTGCCAGCAGCTTAGATTCCTCTGGCTACACCTTC
d_gene: TRBD2; abundance: .; v_gene: TRBV7-2; j_gene: TRBJ2-7; CDR3aa: CASSPRGAGGYEQYF; CDR3nt: TGTGCCAGCAGCCCCCGGGGGGCGGGAGGCTACGAGCAGTACTTC
d_gene: TRBD1; abundance: .; v_gene: TRBV10-1; j_gene: TRBJ1-1; CDR3aa: CASVADRGLQGAFF; CDR3nt: TGCGCCAGCGTTGCGGACAGGGGACTTCAGGGAGCTTTCTTT
d_gene: TRBD1; abundance: many; v_gene: TRBV6-5; j_gene: TRBJ1-1; CDR3aa: CASSRQGNTEAFF; CDR3nt: TGTGCCAGCAGTAGACAGGGGAACACTGAAGCTTTCTTT
d_gene: TRBD1; abundance: .; v_gene: TRBV29-1; j_gene: TRBJ2-2; CDR3aa: CSVRQGTGELFF; CDR3nt: TGCAGCGTCAGACAGGGGACCGGGGAGCTGTTTTTT
d_gene: .; abundance: .; v_gene: TRBV7-9; j_gene: TRBJ1-4; CDR3aa: CASSIRGGRSTNEKLFF; CDR3nt: TGTGCCAGCAGCATACGCGGTGGCAGATCAACTAATGAAAAACTGTTTTTT
d_gene: .; abundance: .; v_gene: TRBV5-1; j_gene: TRBJ2-7; CDR3aa: CASSPTGSLDSYEQYF; CDR3nt: TGCGCCAGCAGCCCGACAGGTTCCCTGGATTCCTACGAGCAGTACTTC
d_gene: TRBD2; abundance: .; v_gene: TRBV6-1; j_gene: TRBJ2-1; CDR3aa: CASREGLAVINEQFF; CDR3nt: TGTGCCAGCAGGGAGGGACTAGCTGTGATCAATGAGCAGTTCTTC
d_gene: .; abundance: .; v_gene: TRBV11-2; j_gene: TRBJ1-4; CDR3aa: CASSSPEATNEKLFF; CDR3nt: TGTGCCAGCAGCTCCCCGGAGGCAACTAATGAAAAACTGTTTTTT
d_gene: TRBD1; abundance: .; v_gene: TRBV9; j_gene: TRBJ2-7; CDR3aa: CASSADQGAGYEQYF; CDR3nt: TGTGCCAGCAGCGCCGATCAGGGGGCCGGGTACGAGCAGTACTTC
d_gene: TRBD1; abundance: few; v_gene: TRBV6-4; j_gene: TRBJ1-5; CDR3aa: CASSPTGGGQPQHF; CDR3nt: TGTGCCAGCAGTCCTACAGGGGGCGGGCAGCCCCAGCATTTT
d_gene: .; abundance: .; v_gene: TRBV15; j_gene: TRBJ1-6; CDR3aa: CATSRDRGRSPLHF; CDR3nt: TGTGCCACCAGCAGAGACAGGGGACGATCACCCCTCCACTTT
d_gene: .; abundance: .; v_gene: TRBV4-3; j_gene: TRBJ1-2; CDR3aa: CASSQVIGDYGYTF; CDR3nt: TGCGCCAGCAGCCAAGTAATAGGGGACTATGGCTACACCTTC